This T cell receptor (beta chain) was observed in a study of graft-versus-host responses after intestinal transplantation. The table came from immunoSEQ multiplex PCR; TCRdb's copy has only in-frame clones and leaves some out. The sample shows 90,000 to 130,000 clones, about 93% of them seen only once. A note on this clone: As yet, its antigen is unknown.

The receptor was isolated from a human donor who received an intestinal transplant. The starting material was unstimulated CD8+ T cells sorted from spleen or lymph node cells, obtained before intestinal transplant.

This CDR3 is CAIAPGQKNTEAFF. The CDR3 DNA reads as TGTGCCATCGCCCCAGGACAGAAGAACACTGAAGCTTTCTTT. J is TRBJ1-1 and V is TRBV10-3; D perhaps matches TRBD1 (6 bases). Trimming pared 8 bases from V and 1 base from J, leaving 14 bases between. The CDR3 length is 14 residues. Germline V lookup: CDR1 ENHRY, CDR2 SYGVKD.